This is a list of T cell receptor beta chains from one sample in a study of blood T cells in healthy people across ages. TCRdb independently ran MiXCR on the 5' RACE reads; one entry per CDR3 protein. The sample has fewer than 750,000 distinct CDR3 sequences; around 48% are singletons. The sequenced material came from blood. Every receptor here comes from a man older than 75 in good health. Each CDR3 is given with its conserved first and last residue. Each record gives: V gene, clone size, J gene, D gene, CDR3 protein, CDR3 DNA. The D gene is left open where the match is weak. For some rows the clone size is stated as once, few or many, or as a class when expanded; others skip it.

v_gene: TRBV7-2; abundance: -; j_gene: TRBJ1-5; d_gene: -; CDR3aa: CASSLEGHGQPQHF; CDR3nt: TGTGCCAGCAGCTTAGAGGGACACGGTCAGCCCCAGCATTTT
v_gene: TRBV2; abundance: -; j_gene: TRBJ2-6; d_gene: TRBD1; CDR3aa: CASGGTGSGANVLTF; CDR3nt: TGTGCCAGCGGGGGGACAGGGAGTGGGGCCAACGTCCTGACTTTC
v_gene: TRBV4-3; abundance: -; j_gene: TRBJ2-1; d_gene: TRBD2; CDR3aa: CASSQGRVGGGEQFF; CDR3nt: TGCGCCAGCAGCCAAGGTCGGGTTGGCGGGGGTGAGCAGTTCTTC
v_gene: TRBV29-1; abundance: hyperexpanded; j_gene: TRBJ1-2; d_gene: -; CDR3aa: CSVESGPWSGYTF; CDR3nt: TGCAGCGTTGAATCGGGACCCTGGAGTGGCTACACCTTC
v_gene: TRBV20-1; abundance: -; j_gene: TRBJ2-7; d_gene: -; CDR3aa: CSASSGDTLSYEQYF; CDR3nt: TGCAGTGCTTCTAGTGGTGATACCCTTTCCTACGAGCAGTACTTC
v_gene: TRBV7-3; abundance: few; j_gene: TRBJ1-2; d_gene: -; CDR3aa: CASSPVGGDYGYTF; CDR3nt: TGTGCCAGCAGCCCCGTCGGGGGGGACTATGGCTACACCTTC
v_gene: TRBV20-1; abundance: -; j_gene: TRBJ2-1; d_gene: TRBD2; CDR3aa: CSAPASNSGSGNEQFF; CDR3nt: TGCAGTGCTCCAGCTTCCAATAGCGGGAGTGGCAATGAGCAGTTCTTC
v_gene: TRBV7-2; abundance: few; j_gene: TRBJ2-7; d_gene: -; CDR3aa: CASSSSGIPPYEQYF; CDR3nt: TGTGCCAGCAGCTCATCAGGCATCCCCCCCTACGAGCAGTACTTC
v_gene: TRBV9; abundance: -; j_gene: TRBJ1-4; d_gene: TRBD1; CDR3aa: CASSVEGAGEKLFF; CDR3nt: TGTGCCAGCAGCGTAGAGGGGGCTGGGGAAAAACTGTTTTTT
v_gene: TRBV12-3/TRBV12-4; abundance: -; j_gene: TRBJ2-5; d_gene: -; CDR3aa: CASSFGGGEKTQYF; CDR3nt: TGTGCCAGCAGTTTTGGGGGCGGAGAAAAGACCCAGTACTTC
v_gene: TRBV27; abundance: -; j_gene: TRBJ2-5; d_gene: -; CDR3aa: CASSFSEAVGTQYF; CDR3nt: TGTGCCAGCAGTTTTTCTGAGGCTGTTGGGACCCAGTACTTC
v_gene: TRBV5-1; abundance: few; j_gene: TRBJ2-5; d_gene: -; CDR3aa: CASSLGIAQETQYF; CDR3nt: TGCGCCAGCAGCTTAGGGATAGCCCAAGAGACCCAGTACTTC
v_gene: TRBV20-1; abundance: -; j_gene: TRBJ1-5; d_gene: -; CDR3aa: CRGGRRCNQPQHF; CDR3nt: TGCAGGGGGGGCCGGCGGTGCAATCAGCCCCAGCATTTT
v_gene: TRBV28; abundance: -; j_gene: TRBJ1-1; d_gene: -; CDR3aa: CASSPPTALGEAFF; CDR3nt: TGTGCCAGCAGTCCCCCGACAGCCCTTGGTGAAGCTTTCTTT
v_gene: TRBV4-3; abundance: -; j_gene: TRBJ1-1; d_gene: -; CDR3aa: CASSPQWGRMNTEAFF; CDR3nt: TGCGCCAGCAGCCCCCAATGGGGCAGGATGAACACTGAAGCTTTCTTT
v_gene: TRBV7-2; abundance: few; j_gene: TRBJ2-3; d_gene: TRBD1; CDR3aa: CASSPDRGQDTQYF; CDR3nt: TGTGCCAGCAGCCCCGACAGGGGTCAAGATACGCAGTATTTT
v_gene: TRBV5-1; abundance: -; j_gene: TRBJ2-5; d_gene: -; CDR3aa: CASSLGGLTGREAQYF; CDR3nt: TGCGCCAGCAGCTTGGGGGGATTAACAGGGCGAGAGGCCCAGTACTTC
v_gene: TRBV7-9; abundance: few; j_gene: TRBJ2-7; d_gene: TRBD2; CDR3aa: CASSGRGGRGYEQYF; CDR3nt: TGTGCCAGCAGCGGCCGGGGGGGTAGAGGGTACGAGCAGTACTTC
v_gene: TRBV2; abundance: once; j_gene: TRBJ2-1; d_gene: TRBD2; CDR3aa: CASSWRAGDSYNEQFF; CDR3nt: TGTGCCAGCTCCTGGAGAGCGGGGGACTCCTACAATGAGCAGTTCTTC
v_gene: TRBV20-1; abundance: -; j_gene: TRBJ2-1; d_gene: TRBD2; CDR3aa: CSAREAGTNYNEQFF; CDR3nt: TGCAGTGCTAGGGAAGCGGGGACTAACTACAATGAGCAGTTCTTC
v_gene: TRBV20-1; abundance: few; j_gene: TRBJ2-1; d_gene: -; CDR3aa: CSAHRANNEQFF; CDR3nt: TGCAGTGCCCACCGGGCCAACAATGAGCAGTTCTTC
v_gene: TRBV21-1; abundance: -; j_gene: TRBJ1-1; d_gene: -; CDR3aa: CASSKALNGGNTEAFF; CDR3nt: TGTGCCAGCAGCAAAGCGCTCAATGGGGGGAACACTGAAGCTTTCTTT
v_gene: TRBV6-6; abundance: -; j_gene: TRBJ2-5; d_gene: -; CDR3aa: CASSSPVIAAREQYF; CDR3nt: TGTGCCAGCAGTTCCCCCGTGATAGCGGCTAGGGAGCAGTACTTC
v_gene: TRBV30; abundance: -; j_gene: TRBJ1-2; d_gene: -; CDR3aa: CAWSEQGYGYTF; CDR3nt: TGTGCCTGGAGTGAACAGGGTTATGGCTACACCTTC
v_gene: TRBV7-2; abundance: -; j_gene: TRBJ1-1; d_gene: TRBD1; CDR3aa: CASSPGQGTPQAFF; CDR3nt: TGTGCCAGCAGCCCAGGACAGGGGACTCCCCAAGCTTTCTTT
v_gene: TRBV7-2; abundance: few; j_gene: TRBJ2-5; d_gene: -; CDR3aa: CASSPSSAQETQYF; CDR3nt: TGTGCCAGCAGCCCCTCTTCTGCCCAAGAGACCCAGTACTTC
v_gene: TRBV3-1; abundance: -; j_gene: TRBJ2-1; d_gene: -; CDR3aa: CTSSPTTSNEQFF; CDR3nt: TGTACCAGCAGCCCTACTACATCCAATGAACAGTTCTTC
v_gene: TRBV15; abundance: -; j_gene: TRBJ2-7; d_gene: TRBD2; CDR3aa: CATSRGFSGKSYEQYF; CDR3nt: TGTGCCACCAGCAGGGGCTTTAGCGGGAAATCCTACGAGCAGTACTTC
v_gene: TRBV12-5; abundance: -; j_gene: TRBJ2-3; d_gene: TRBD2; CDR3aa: CTSATPDRGGSDTQYF; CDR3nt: TGTACTAGTGCTACCCCCGACCGGGGGGGCTCAGATACGCAGTATTTT
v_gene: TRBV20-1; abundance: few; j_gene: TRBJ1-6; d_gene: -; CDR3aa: CSARYRGNSPLHF; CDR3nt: TGCAGTGCTAGATACCGGGGTAATTCACCCCTCCACTTT
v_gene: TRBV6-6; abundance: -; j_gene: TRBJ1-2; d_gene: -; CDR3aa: CASSYGGSDYGHTF; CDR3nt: TGTGCCAGCAGTTATGGGGGCTCAGACTATGGCCACACCTTC
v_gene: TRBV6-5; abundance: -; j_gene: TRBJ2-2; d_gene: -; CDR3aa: CASSYISTPNTGELFF; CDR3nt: TGTGCCAGCAGTTACATTTCGACACCGAACACCGGGGAGCTGTTTTTT
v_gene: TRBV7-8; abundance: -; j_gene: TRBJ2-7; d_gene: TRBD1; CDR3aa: CASSLERQGTYEQYF; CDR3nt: TGTGCCAGCAGCTTAGAGAGACAGGGCACCTACGAGCAGTACTTC
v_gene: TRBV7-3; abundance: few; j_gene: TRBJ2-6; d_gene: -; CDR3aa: CASSLQSGANVLTF; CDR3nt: TGTGCCAGCAGCCTTCAGTCTGGGGCCAACGTCCTGACTTTC
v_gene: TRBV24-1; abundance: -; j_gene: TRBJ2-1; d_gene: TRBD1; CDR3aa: CATRRTGVGNEQFF; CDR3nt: TGTGCCACCCGTAGGACAGGGGTTGGTAATGAGCAGTTCTTC
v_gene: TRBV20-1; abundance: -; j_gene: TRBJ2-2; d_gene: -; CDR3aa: CSLVSIHTGELFF; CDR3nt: TGCAGTTTAGTCAGTATCCACACCGGGGAGCTGTTTTTT
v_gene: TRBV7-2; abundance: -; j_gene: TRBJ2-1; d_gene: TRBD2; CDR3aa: CASRLAGNYNEQFF; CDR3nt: TGTGCCAGCAGACTAGCGGGAAACTACAATGAGCAGTTCTTC
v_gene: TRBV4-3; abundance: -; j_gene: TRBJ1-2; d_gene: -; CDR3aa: CASSQEPGEYGYTF; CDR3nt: TGCGCCAGCAGCCAAGAGCCAGGGGAATATGGCTACACCTTC
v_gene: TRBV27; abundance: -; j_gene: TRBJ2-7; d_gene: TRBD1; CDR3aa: CASSFLRDRAFYEQYF; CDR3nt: TGTGCCAGCAGTTTTTTACGGGACAGGGCATTTTATGAGCAGTACTTC
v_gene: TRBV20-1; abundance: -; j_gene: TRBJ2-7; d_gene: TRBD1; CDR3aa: CSAWTGTTYEQYF; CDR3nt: TGCAGTGCCTGGACAGGTACAACCTACGAGCAGTACTTC
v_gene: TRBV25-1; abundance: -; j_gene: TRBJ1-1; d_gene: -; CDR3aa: CASSDKRTVPEAFF; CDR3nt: TGTGCCAGCAGTGATAAACGGACAGTTCCTGAAGCTTTCTTT
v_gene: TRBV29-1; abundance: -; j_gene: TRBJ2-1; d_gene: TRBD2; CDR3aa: CSVLAGGGYNEQFF; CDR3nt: TGCAGCGTTTTAGCGGGGGGTGGGTACAATGAGCAGTTCTTC
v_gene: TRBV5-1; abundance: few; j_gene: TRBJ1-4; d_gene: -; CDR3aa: CASSFFHRANEKLFF; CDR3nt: TGCGCCAGCAGTTTTTTCCACAGGGCGAATGAAAAACTGTTTTTT
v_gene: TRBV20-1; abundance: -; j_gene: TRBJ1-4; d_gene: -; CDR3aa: CSARDLTNEKLFF; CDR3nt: TGCAGTGCTAGAGATTTAACTAATGAAAAACTGTTTTTT